The 30 T cell receptor beta chains below all came from one sample that was sequenced in a study of CD8+ T cells in alopecia areata. Documented treatment: oral pan-JAK inhibitor, 5-10 mg twice daily. RNA extraction was followed by reverse transcription into cDNA, which acted as the sequencing template. Produced via immunoSEQ multiplex PCR; TCRdb's table is partial and in-frame only. The sample carries some 100,000 clones, roughly 58% recorded once. Sequencing used CD8+ T cells sorted from blood, obtained at week 4, from a patient treated with tofacitinib. These receptors all come from a human donor with alopecia areata.

The chain uses TRBV27 and TRBJ1-1, with D uncertain. Germline V gene data show CDR1 as MNHEY and CDR2 as SMNVEV (reference sequence). The V gene lost 2 bases and the J gene lost 5 bases, with 12 bases spanning the gap. The CDR3 runs 14 residues. Written as DNA, the CDR3 is TGTGCCAGCAGTTTAAGGACCTCGGGGACTGAAGCTTTCTTT. Its translation is CASSLRTSGTEAFF.

V gene TRBV7-6 combines with J gene TRBJ2-1; D tentatively reads TRBD1 or TRBD2 (6 bases each). The CDR3 spans 15 residues. V was shortened by 1 base and J by 5 bases, with 12 bases between the two germline ends. Germline CDR1 SGHVS, CDR2 FNYEAQ. CDR3 DNA sequence: TGTGCCAGCAGCTTAGAGCTAGGGGGGAACAATGAGCAGTTCTTC. Encoded protein: CASSLELGGNNEQFF. The whole variable domain, remainder taken from reference TRBV7-6 and TRBJ2-1, is GAGVSQSPRYKVTKRGQDVALRCDPISGHVSLYWYRQALGQGPEFLTYFNYEAQQDKSGLPNDRFSAERPEGSISTLTIQRTEQRDSAMYRCASSLELGGNNEQFFGPGTRLTVL.

The chain combines TRBV28 with TRBJ1-5; D call uncertain. Germline V lookup: CDR1 MDHEN, CDR2 SYDVKM. The CDR3 consists of 11 residues. V was trimmed by 5 bases and J by 4 bases, leaving 3 bases between them. The CDR3 spells CASSGNQPQHF. For the CDR3, the DNA is TGTGCCAGCAGTGGGAATCAGCCCCAGCATTTT.

This rearrangement joins TRBV27 to TRBJ1-2; D ambiguous. Germline CDR1 and CDR2: MNHEY and SMNVEV (reference sequence). V gave up 3 bases and J gave up 1 base, with 6 bases separating them. The CDR3 has 13 residues. The CDR3 sequence is CASSFGVNYGYTF. For the CDR3, the DNA is TGTGCCAGCAGTTTTGGGGTTAACTATGGCTACACCTTC.

The V call is TRBV28, the J call TRBJ2-5, with D perhaps TRBD1 (6 bases). CDR3 size: 15 residues. Germline lookup yields CDR1 MDHEN and CDR2 SYDVKM. Deletions cut 5 bases from V and 2 bases from J, with 15 bases between. CDR3 nucleotide sequence: TGTGCCAGCAGTATCACAGGGTTCCCGCAAGAGACCCAGTACTTC. Translating gives CASSITGFPQETQYF. Based on the CDR3 plus reference TRBV28 and TRBJ2-5, the full variable domain is DVKVTQSSRYLVKRTGEKVFLECVQDMDHENMFWYRQDPGLGLRLIYFSYDVKMKEKGDIPEGYSVSREKKERFSLILESASTNQTSMYLCASSITGFPQETQYFGPGTRLLVL.

This clone came up a few times. The chain has TRBV5-6 and TRBJ2-7; possibly TRBD1 or TRBD2 for D (6 bases each). The V end was cut by 0 bases, the J end by 7 bases, with 14 bases between. The CDR3 covers 14 residues. The germline CDR1 and CDR2 sequences are SGHDT and YYEEEE. The CDR3 DNA reads TGTGCCAGCAGCTTGGGGGGGGCGCTTTGGGAGCAGTACTTC. This encodes CASSLGGALWEQYF.

The chain links TRBV5-1 to TRBJ1-2; D not certain. V lost 2 bases to trimming and J lost 0 bases, with 5 bases between them. The germline CDR1 and CDR2 sequences are SGHRS and YFSETQ. The CDR3 loop spans 13 amino acids. The CDR3 bases are TGCGCCAGCAGCTTAGCGTCTAACTATGGCTACACCTTC. Translated: CASSLASNYGYTF.

This clone has more than one count but fewer than ten. The chain recombines TRBV7-9 with TRBJ1-1; no definite D call. There are 13 residues in the CDR3. Germline V gene sequence: CDR1 SEHNR, CDR2 FQNEAQ (reference sequence). Trimming left V 10 bases short and J 4 bases short, with 16 bases between. In nucleotides, the CDR3 is TGTGCCACGCGAGGAGGTTCGGGCACTGAAGCTTTCTTT. As protein: CATRGGSGTEAFF.

The rearrangement uses TRBV4-1 and TRBJ1-1, with TRBD1 as a possible D gene (5 bases). V lost 3 bases to trimming and J lost 3 bases, with 5 bases between them. Germline V CDR1 and CDR2: MGHRA, YSYEKL. CDR3 length: 12 residues. This CDR3 is CASSQGHTEAFF. The CDR3 DNA reads as TGCGCCAGCAGCCAGGGACACACTGAAGCTTTCTTT.

V and J are TRBV5-6 and TRBJ2-5; D unclear. Germline V lookup: CDR1 SGHDT, CDR2 YYEEEE. The V gene lost 5 bases and the J gene lost 0 bases, with 11 bases spanning the gap. The CDR3 spans 14 residues. CDR3 region: CASSSGRYQETQYF. The DNA of the CDR3 is TGTGCCAGCAGTTCTGGCAGGTACCAAGAGACCCAGTACTTC.

V usage is TRBV2 and J usage is TRBJ2-1; D may be TRBD1 (6 bases). V was pared by 5 bases and J by 5 bases, with 10 bases between. The CDR3 has 13 residues. Germline V gene lookup returns CDR1 SNHLY and CDR2 FYNNEI. CDR3 bases: TGTGCCAGCAGTTCTGGACAGAACAATGAGCAGTTCTTC. It is translated as CASSSGQNNEQFF.

This clone was counted a few times. The CDR3 coding sequence is TGTGCCAGCAGAGACCCCCTCAGGGACGGCGAGCAGTTCTTC. This sequence encodes CASRDPLRDGEQFF. The chain couples TRBV6-5 to TRBJ2-1; D is possibly TRBD1 or TRBD2 (5 bases each). The CDR3 consists of 14 residues. The ends were cut back, 6 bases at V and 10 bases at J, with 19 bases in the middle. Germline V CDR1 and CDR2: MNHEY, SVGAGI.

The rearrangement links TRBV6-5 to TRBJ1-2; no definite D call. V was trimmed by 0 bases and J by 6 bases, leaving 17 bases between them. This CDR3 contains 16 residues. Germline loops: CDR1 MNHEY, CDR2 SVGAGI. CDR3 sequence (DNA): TGTGCCAGCAGTTACTCGGAGGAGACAATTGAGGATGGCTACACCTTC. It translates to CASSYSEETIEDGYTF.

The chain recombines TRBV7-3 with TRBJ2-3; the D gene is possibly TRBD2 (5 bases). This CDR3 has 13 amino acids. V was shortened by 5 bases and J by 1 base, with 7 bases between the two germline ends. CDR1 is SGHTA, CDR2 FQGTGA, per germline. DNA for the CDR3: TGTGCCAGCAGCGGAGGAGGCACAGATACGCAGTATTTT. This gives the protein CASSGGGTDTQYF.

The V and J genes are TRBV29-1 and TRBJ2-3; 7 nucleotides match TRBD1. The V segment lost 7 bases and the J segment 5 bases; nucleotides outside the gene matches: 6. This CDR3 is built from 12 residues. The germline V gene has CDR1 SQVTM and CDR2 ANQGSEA. CDR3 protein: CSAGGRGDTQYF. Written as DNA, the CDR3 is TGCAGCGCAGGGGGAAGGGGAGATACGCAGTATTTT.

This chain connects TRBV27 to TRBJ2-1, with 10 bases fitting TRBD2. Germline assignment: CDR1 MNHEY and CDR2 SMNVEV (reference sequence). The CDR3 is 16 residues long. The trim removed 3 bases at V and 4 bases at J, leaving 6 bases unmatched. CDR3 region: CASSLAYSGGYNEQFF. The CDR3 DNA follows: TGTGCCAGCAGTTTGGCATATAGCGGGGGGTACAATGAGCAGTTCTTC.

This chain connects TRBV25-1 to TRBJ1-1; D gene unclear. Trimming left V 5 bases short and J 2 bases short, with 6 bases between. The CDR3 is 12 amino acids. Germline V gene data show CDR1 as MGHDK and CDR2 as SYGVNS. In DNA form, the CDR3 reads TGTGCCAGCAGTAGGTTTAACACTGAAGCTTTCTTT. Translating it yields CASSRFNTEAFF.

V gene TRBV30 combines with J gene TRBJ2-5, with D perhaps TRBD2 (5 bases). In germline, CDR1 is GTSNPN, CDR2 SVGIG (reference sequence). The CDR3 loop spans 12 amino acids. With 0 bases removed from V and 3 bases from J, the gap between germline ends came to 5 bases. CDR3 protein: CAWSVLEETQYF. CDR3 DNA sequence: TGTGCCTGGAGTGTACTAGAAGAGACCCAGTACTTC.

This clone counts as medium-sized. The chain employs TRBV6-4 and TRBJ2-3; tentative D call: TRBD2 (7 bases). V lost 4 bases, J lost 2 bases, and 10 bases lay in between. Germline V gene sequence: CDR1 MRHNA, CDR2 SNTAGT. CDR3 length: 14 residues. The CDR3 coding sequence is TGTGCCAGCAGTGCTGCGGGGGCCACAGATACGCAGTATTTT. As protein: CASSAAGATDTQYF.

Only one count was recorded for this clone. V is TRBV30 and J is TRBJ2-2, with 7 bases matching TRBD1. The junction had 5 bases not matched to a gene; V was cut back by 2 bases and J by 2 bases. The CDR3 consists of 15 residues. The germline V gene has CDR1 GTSNPN and CDR2 SVGIG (reference sequence). The CDR3 DNA is TGTGCCTGGAGTACCGGGACAGCAAACACCGGGGAGCTGTTTTTT. Its translation: CAWSTGTANTGELFF.

This clone was found once. V is TRBV23-1 and J is TRBJ1-3; D is unclear. TRBV23-1 falls under the ORF class, with uncertain function. The V end lost 4 bases, the J end lost 0 bases, and 19 bases lay between the germline ends. The CDR3 length is 18 residues. Here the CDR3 DNA reads TGCGCCAGCAGTCCCCAAAACTCGGGGTCAAACTCTGGAAACACCATATATTTT. Its protein is CASSPQNSGSNSGNTIYF.

The chain is built from TRBV7-9 and TRBJ2-7; a possible D gene is TRBD2 (5 bases). The germline V gene has CDR1 SEHNR and CDR2 FQNEAQ (reference sequence). V lost 7 bases, J lost 3 bases, and 10 bases lay in between. The CDR3 has 12 amino acids. The CDR3 loop reads CASKGEHYEQYF. CDR3 in DNA: TGTGCCAGCAAGGGAGAACACTACGAGCAGTACTTC. Drawing the rest from reference TRBV7-9 and TRBJ2-7, the complete variable domain is DTGVSQNPRHKITKRGQNVTFRCDPISEHNRLYWYRQTLGQGPEFLTYFQNEAQLEKSRLLSDRFSAERPKGSFSTLEIQRTEQGDSAMYLCASKGEHYEQYFGPGTRLTVT.

Of note for this clone: A read error may account for a junction end that differs from germline. The chain recombines TRBV29-1 with TRBJ1-2; 8 positions match TRBD1. Germline V gene lookup returns CDR1 SQVTM and CDR2 ANQGSEA. The CDR3 length is 12 residues. The CDR3 coding sequence is TGCAGCGTTGAGGACAGGGCCTTCGACTCCGGCTTC. It encodes CSVEDRAFDSGF.

In this sample, this clone turned up a few times. The CDR3 region is CAISEGYEQYF. DNA of the CDR3: TGTGCCATCAGTGAGGGCTACGAGCAGTACTTC. The V call is TRBV10-3, the J call TRBJ2-7; D is ambiguous. Between the trimmed V and J ends, which lost 2 bases and 3 bases, there was a span of 2 bases. In germline, CDR1 is ENHRY, CDR2 SYGVKD. The CDR3 consists of 11 residues.

This chain joins TRBV4-1 and TRBJ2-1, with 7 bases lining up with TRBD1. Germline trimming cut 3 bases from V and 4 bases from J; bases unmatched to any gene: 9. From germline, CDR1 is MGHRA and CDR2 YSYEKL. The CDR3 has 16 amino acids. In DNA form, the CDR3 reads TGCGCCAGCAGCCAGTCCGGGACAGCCGTTTACAATGAGCAGTTCTTC. Residues: CASSQSGTAVYNEQFF.

V is TRBV29-1 and J is TRBJ2-7; the D call may be TRBD1 or TRBD2 (5 bases each). V lost 4 bases, J lost 4 bases, and 14 bases lay in between. The CDR3 loop spans 13 amino acids. Germline loops: CDR1 SQVTM, CDR2 ANQGSEA. CDR3 amino acids: CSVGMMGEYEQYF. The CDR3 DNA follows: TGCAGCGTTGGAATGATGGGGGAGTACGAGCAGTACTTC.

The chain uses TRBV29-1 and TRBJ2-2; D not resolved. V dropped 1 base and J dropped 1 base, with 4 bases sitting between them. The CDR3 covers 13 residues. Germline CDR1 is SQVTM and CDR2 is ANQGSEA. Here the CDR3 DNA reads TGCAGCGTTGAAGCGGAGAACACCGGGGAGCTGTTTTTT. Translated: CSVEAENTGELFF.

The rearrangement joins TRBV6-5 to TRBJ2-2; unclear D gene. V dropped 7 bases and J dropped 8 bases, with 11 bases sitting between them. This CDR3 contains 12 residues. The germline V gene encodes CDR1 MNHEY and CDR2 SVGAGI. Here the CDR3 DNA reads TGTGCCAGCATCGACGGGTCGGGGGAGCTGTTTTTT. It translates to CASIDGSGELFF.

The chain has TRBV27 and TRBJ2-7; TRBD1 agrees at 7 bases. This CDR3 region has 14 residues. Losses at the gene ends were 5 bases for V and 0 bases for J; bases not matched to a gene: 4. CDR1 and CDR2 from the germline V gene are MNHEY and SMNVEV (reference sequence). The CDR3 DNA follows: TGTGCCAGCAGTATCCCAGGGGGCTCCTACGAGCAGTACTTC. It yields the protein CASSIPGGSYEQYF.

This clone was detected only a few times. V gene TRBV11-2 combines with J gene TRBJ2-3; no reliable D call. Germline V lookup: CDR1 SGHAT, CDR2 FQNNGV. The CDR3 totals 15 residues. V lost 3 bases and J 0 bases, leaving 10 bases between the germline ends. This chain's CDR3 is CASSFTTASTDTQYF. DNA of the CDR3: TGTGCCAGCAGCTTCACCACAGCTAGCACAGATACGCAGTATTTT.